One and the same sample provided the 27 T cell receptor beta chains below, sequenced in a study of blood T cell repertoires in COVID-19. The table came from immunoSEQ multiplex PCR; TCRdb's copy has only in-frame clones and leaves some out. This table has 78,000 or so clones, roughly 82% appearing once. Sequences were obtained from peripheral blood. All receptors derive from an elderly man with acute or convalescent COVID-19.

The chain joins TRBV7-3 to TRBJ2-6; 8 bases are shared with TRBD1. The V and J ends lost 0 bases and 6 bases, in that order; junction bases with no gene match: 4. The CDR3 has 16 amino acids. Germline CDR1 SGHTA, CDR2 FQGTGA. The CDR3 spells CASSLTSRGPANVLTF. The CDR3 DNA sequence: TGTGCCAGCAGCTTAACGTCCAGGGGGCCGGCCAACGTCCTGACTTTC.

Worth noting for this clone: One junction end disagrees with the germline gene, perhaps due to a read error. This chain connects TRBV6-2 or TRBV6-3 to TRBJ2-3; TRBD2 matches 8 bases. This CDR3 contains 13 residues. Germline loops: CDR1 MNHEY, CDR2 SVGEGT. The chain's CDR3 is CASSWSRGGGFLF. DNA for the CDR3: TGTGCCAGCAGTTGGTCCCGGGGGGGCGGGTTTTTATTT.

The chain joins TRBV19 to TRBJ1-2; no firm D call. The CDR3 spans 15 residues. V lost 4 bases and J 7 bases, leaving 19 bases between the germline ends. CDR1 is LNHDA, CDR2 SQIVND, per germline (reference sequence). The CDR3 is CASSNSLWEVGGYTF. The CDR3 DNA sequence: TGTGCCAGTAGTAACTCCCTCTGGGAGGTCGGTGGCTACACCTTC.

CDR3 sequence: CASSPSGTGTWEQYF. The CDR3 nucleotides read TGTGCCAGCAGTCCCTCCGGGACAGGCACCTGGGAGCAGTACTTC. This chain links TRBV6-5 with TRBJ2-7; 8 positions agree with TRBD1. This CDR3 is built from 15 residues. Germline assignment: CDR1 MNHEY and CDR2 SVGAGI. V was pared by 5 bases and J by 7 bases, with 13 bases of the junction left unmatched.

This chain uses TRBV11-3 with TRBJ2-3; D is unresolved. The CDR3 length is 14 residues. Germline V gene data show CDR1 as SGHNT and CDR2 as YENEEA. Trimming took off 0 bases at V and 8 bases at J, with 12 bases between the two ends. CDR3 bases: TGTGCCAGCAGCTTAGATCCGTCCATGAGTACGCAGTATTTT. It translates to CASSLDPSMSTQYF.

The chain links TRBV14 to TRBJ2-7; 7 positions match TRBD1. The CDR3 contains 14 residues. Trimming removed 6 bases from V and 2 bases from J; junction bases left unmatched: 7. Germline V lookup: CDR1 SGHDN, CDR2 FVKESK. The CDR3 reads CASSTRQGTYEQYF. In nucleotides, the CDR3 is TGTGCCAGCAGTACACGACAGGGTACCTACGAGCAGTACTTC.

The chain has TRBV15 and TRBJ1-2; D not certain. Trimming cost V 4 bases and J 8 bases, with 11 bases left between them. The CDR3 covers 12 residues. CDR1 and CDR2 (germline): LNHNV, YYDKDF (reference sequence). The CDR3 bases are TGTGCCACCAGCATCGGTGCCCGGGGCTACACCTTC. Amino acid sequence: CATSIGARGYTF.

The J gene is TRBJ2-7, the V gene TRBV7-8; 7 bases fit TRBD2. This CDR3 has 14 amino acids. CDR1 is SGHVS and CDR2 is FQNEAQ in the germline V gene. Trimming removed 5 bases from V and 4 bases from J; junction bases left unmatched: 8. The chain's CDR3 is CASSPLGGGYEQYF. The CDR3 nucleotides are TGTGCCAGCAGCCCCCTGGGGGGGGGATACGAGCAGTACTTC.

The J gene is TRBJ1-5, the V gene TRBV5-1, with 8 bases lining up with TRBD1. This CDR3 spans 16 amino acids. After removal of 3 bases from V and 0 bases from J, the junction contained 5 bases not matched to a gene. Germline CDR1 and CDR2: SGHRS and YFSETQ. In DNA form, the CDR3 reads TGCGCCAGCAGCTCTTTAGGACAGGGTAGCAATCAGCCCCAGCATTTT. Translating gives CASSSLGQGSNQPQHF. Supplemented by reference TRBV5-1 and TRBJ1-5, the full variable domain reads KAGVTQTPRYLIKTRGQQVTLSCSPISGHRSVSWYQQTPGQGLQFLFEYFSETQRNKGNFPGRFSGRQFSNSRSEMNVSTLELGDSALYLCASSSLGQGSNQPQHFGDGTRLSIL.

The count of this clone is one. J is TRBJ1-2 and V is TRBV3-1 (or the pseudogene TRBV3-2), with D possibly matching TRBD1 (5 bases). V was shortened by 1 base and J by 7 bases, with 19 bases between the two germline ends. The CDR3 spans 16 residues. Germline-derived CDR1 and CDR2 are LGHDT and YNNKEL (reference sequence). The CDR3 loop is CASSQGGVITGRGYTF. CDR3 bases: TGTGCCAGCAGCCAAGGGGGGGTGATCACAGGTCGTGGCTACACCTTC.

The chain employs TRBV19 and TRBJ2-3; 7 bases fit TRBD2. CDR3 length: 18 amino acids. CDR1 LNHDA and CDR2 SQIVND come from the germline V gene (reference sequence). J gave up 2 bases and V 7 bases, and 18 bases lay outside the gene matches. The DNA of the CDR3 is TGTGCCAGTACACGGACCCCTCCTAGCGGAGGATACACAGATACGCAGTATTTT. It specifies CASTRTPPSGGYTDTQYF.

The chain's CDR3 is CASSIQGARVEDTQYF. CDR3 bases: TGTGCCAGTAGTATACAGGGGGCGCGGGTTGAAGATACGCAGTATTTT. This chain links TRBV19 with TRBJ2-3; 8 bases are shared with TRBD1. In germline, CDR1 is LNHDA, CDR2 SQIVND (reference sequence). This CDR3 has 16 residues. V shed 2 bases, J shed 5 bases, and the junction held 9 bases outside the gene matches.

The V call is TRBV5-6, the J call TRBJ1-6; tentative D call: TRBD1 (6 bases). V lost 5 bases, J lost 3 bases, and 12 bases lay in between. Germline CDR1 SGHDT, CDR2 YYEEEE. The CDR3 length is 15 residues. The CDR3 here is CASSSRGLYNSPLHF. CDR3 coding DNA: TGTGCCAGCAGTTCGCGGGGGCTCTATAATTCACCCCTCCACTTT.

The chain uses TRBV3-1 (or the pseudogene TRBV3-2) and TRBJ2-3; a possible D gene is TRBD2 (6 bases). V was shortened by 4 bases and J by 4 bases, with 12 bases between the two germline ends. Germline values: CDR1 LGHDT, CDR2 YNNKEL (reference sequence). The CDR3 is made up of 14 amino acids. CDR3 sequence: CASSLPGVPDTQYF. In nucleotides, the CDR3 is TGTGCCAGCAGCCTACCGGGGGTTCCAGATACGCAGTATTTT.

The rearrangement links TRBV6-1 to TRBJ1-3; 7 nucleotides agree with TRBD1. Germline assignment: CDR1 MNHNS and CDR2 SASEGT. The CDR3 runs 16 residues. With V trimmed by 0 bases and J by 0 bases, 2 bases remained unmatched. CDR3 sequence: CASSEAWTGSGNTIYF. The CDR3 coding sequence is TGTGCCAGCAGTGAAGCTTGGACAGGCTCTGGAAACACCATATATTTT.

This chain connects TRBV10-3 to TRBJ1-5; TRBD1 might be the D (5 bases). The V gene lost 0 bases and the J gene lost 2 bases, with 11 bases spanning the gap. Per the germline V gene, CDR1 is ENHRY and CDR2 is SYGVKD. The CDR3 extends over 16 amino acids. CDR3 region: CAISESLGGGNQPQHF. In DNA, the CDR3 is TGTGCCATCAGTGAGTCCCTGGGGGGGGGCAATCAGCCCCAGCATTTT.

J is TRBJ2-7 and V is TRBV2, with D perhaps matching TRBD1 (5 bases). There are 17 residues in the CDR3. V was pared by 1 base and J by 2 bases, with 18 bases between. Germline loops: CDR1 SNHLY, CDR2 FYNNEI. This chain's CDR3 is CASSEESSIRGAYEQYF. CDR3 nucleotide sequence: TGTGCCAGCAGTGAAGAATCTTCCATAAGGGGCGCCTACGAGCAGTACTTC.

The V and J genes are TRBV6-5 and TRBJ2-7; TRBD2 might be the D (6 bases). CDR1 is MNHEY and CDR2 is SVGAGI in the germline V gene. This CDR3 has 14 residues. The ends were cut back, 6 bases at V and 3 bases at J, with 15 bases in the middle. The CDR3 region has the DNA TGTGCCAGCAGAGGTCAGGGAGGAGGCTACGAGCAGTACTTC. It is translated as CASRGQGGGYEQYF.

This chain's CDR3 is CASSLAQTDTLREQYF. The CDR3 DNA follows: TGTGCCAGCAGCTTAGCGCAGACAGACACGCTTCGCGAGCAGTACTTC. The chain carries TRBV11-1 and TRBJ2-7, with D possibly matching TRBD1 (5 bases). The CDR3 loop spans 16 amino acids. The V and J ends lost 0 bases and 6 bases respectively, with 18 bases between them. Germline V gives CDR1 SGHAT, CDR2 FQDESV (reference sequence).

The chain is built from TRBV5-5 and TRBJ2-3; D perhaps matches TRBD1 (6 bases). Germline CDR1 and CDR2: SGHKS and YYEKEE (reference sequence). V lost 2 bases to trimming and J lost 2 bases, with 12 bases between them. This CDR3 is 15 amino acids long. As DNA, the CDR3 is TGTGCCAGCAGCTTTCGGACAGTGGACACAGATACGCAGTATTTT. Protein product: CASSFRTVDTDTQYF. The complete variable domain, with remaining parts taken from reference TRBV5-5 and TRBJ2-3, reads DAGVTQSPTHLIKTRGQQVTLRCSPISGHKSVSWYQQVLGQGPQFIFQYYEKEERGRGNFPDRFSARQFPNYSSELNVNALLLGDSALYLCASSFRTVDTDTQYFGPGTRLTVL.

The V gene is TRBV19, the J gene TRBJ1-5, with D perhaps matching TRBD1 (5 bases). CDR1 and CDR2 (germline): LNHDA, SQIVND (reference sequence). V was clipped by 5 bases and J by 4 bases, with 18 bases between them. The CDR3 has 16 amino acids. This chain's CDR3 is CASSPERRQGNQPQHF. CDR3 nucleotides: TGTGCCAGTAGTCCCGAGAGACGCCAGGGTAATCAGCCCCAGCATTTT. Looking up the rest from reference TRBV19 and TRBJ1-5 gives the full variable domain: DGGITQSPKYLFRKEGQNVTLSCEQNLNHDAMYWYRQDPGQGLRLIYYSQIVNDFQKGDIAEGYSVSREKKESFPLTVTSAQKNPTAFYLCASSPERRQGNQPQHFGDGTRLSIL.

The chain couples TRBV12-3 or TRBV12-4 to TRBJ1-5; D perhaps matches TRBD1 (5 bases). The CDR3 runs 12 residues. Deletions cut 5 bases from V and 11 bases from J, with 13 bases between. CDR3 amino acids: CASSGRGRAQHF. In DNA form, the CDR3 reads TGTGCCAGCAGTGGAAGGGGCAGGGCCCAGCATTTT.

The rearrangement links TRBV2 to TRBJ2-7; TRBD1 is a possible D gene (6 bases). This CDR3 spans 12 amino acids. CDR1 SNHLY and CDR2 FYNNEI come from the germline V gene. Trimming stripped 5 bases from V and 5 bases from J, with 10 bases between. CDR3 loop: CASSYGGDEQYF. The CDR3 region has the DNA TGTGCCAGCAGTTATGGGGGCGACGAGCAGTACTTC.

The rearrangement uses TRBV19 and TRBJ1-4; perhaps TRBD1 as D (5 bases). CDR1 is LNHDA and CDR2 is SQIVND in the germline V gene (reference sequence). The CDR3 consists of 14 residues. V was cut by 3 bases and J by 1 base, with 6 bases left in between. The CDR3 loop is CASSMGGTNEKLFF. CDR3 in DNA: TGTGCCAGTAGTATGGGGGGAACTAATGAAAAACTGTTTTTT.

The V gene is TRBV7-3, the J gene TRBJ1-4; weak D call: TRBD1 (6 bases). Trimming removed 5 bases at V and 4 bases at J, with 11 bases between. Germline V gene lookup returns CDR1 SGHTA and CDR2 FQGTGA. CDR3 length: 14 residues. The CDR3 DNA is TGTGCCAGCAGCCGCACAGGGAGTAATGAAAAACTGTTTTTT. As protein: CASSRTGSNEKLFF.

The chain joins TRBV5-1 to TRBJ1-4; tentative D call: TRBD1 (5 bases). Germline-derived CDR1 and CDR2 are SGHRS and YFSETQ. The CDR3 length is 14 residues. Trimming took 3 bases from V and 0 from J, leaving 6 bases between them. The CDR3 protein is CASSSTATNEKLFF. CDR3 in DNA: TGCGCCAGCAGCTCGACAGCAACTAATGAAAAACTGTTTTTT.

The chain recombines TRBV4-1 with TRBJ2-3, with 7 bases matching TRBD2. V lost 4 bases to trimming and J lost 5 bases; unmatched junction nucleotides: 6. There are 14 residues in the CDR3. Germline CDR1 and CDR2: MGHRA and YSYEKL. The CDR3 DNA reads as TGCGCCAGCAGCCCTGGCGGGAGCGGAGATACGCAGTATTTT. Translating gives CASSPGGSGDTQYF.